A single T cell receptor (beta chain) is shown here with its context. The antigen remains undetermined. This entry is derived from a study of cytomegalovirus exposure and HLA in healthy donors. Study-level points and caveats: Listed as cytomegalovirus-associated were more than 150 TCR beta chains. Reported results showed that the classifier diagnosed cytomegalovirus status with high specificity and sensitivity.

Researchers ran the PCR with 60 Vbeta and 13 Jbeta primers. Some clones are missing from TCRdb's copy, which holds only in-frame ones; the method was immunoSEQ multiplex PCR. The repertoire holds under 150,000 clones, with around 79% as singletons. V dropped 5 bases and J dropped 4 bases, with 17 bases sitting between them. Germline CDR1 reads SGHVS; CDR2 reads FNYEAQ. The CDR3 extends over 15 amino acids. This TCR was recovered from a female donor in good health and CMV-seronegative. The chain uses TRBV7-6 and TRBJ1-2, with no clear D. Sequenced input: PBMCs. CDR3 DNA: TGTGCCAGCAGCCCGACGAGGCAGTCTGTCTATGGCTACACCTTC. Translating it yields CASSPTRQSVYGYTF.